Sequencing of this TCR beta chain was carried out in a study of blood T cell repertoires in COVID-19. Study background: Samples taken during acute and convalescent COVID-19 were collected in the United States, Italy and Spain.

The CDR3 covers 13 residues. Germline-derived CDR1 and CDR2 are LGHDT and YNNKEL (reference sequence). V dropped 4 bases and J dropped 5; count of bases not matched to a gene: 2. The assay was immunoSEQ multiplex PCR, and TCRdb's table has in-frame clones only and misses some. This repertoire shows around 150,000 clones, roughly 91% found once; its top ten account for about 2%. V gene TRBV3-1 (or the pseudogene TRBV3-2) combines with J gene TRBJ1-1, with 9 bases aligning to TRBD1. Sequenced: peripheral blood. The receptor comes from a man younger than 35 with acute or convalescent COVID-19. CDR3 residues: CASSRQGGTEAFF. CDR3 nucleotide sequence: TGTGCCAGCAGCCGACAGGGGGGGACTGAAGCTTTCTTT.